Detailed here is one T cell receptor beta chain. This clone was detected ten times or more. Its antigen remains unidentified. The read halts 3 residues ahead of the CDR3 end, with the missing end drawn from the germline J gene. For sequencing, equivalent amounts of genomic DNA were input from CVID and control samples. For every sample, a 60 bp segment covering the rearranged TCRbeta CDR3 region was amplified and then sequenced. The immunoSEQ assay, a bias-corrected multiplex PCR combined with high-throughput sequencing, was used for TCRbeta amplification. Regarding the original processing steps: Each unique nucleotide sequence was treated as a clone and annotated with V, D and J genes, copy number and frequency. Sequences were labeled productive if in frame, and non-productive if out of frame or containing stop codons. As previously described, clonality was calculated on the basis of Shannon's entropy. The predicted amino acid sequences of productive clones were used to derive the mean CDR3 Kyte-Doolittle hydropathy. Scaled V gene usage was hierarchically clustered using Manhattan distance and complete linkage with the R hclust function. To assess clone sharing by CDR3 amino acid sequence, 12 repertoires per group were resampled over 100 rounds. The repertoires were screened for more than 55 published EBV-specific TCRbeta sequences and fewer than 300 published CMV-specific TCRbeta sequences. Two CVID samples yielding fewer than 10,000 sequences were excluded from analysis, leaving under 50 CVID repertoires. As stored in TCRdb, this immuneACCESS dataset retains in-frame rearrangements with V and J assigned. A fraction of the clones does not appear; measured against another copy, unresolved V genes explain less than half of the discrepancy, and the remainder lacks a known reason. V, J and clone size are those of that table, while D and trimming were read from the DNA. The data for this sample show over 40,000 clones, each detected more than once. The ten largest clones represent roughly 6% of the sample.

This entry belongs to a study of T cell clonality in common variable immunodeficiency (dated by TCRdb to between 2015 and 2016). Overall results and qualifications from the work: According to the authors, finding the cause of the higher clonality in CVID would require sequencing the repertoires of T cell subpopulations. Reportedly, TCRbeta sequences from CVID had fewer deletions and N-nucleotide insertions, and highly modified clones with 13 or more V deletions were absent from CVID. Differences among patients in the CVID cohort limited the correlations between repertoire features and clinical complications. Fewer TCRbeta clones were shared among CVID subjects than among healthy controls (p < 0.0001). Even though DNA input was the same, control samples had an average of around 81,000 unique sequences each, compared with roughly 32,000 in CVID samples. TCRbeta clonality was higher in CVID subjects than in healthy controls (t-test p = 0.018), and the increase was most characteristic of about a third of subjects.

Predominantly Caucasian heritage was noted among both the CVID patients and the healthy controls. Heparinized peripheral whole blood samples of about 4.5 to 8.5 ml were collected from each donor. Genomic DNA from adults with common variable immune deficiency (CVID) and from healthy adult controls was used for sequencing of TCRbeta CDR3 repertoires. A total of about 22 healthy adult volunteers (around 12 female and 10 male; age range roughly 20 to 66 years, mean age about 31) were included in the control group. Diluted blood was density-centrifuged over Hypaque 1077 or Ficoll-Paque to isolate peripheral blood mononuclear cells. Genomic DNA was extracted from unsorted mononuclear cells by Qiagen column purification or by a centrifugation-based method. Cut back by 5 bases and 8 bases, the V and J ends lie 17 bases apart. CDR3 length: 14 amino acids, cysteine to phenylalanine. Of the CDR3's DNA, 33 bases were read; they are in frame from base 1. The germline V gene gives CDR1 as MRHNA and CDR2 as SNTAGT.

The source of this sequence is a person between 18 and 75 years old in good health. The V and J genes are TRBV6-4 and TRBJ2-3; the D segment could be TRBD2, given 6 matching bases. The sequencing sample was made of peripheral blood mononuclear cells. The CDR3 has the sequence CASSLELEAGTQYF. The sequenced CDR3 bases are TGTGCCAGCAGTTTAGAACTTGAAGCGGGTACG.